The 23 T cell receptor beta chains below all came from one sample that was sequenced in a study of shared clonotypes between healthy human individuals. This table comes from immunoSEQ multiplex PCR, and its TCRdb copy is limited to in-frame clones, with some not included. Of around 530,000 clones in the sample, roughly 72% were seen once. The sample taken for sequencing was PBMCs. These receptors all come from a woman in her thirties or forties in good health. Some clones in this sample may be carry-over from other donors' samples.

The chain carries TRBV29-1 and TRBJ2-7; the match to TRBD1 covers 7 bases. J was trimmed by 9 bases and V by 6 bases; bases with no gene match: 8. The CDR3 is 11 residues long. Per the germline V gene, CDR1 is SQVTM and CDR2 is ANQGSEA. The CDR3 loop reads CSVQTGTWQYF. CDR3 DNA sequence: TGCAGCGTCCAGACAGGGACGTGGCAGTACTTC.

The J gene is TRBJ2-3, the V gene TRBV7-6; no definite D call. Germline lookup yields CDR1 SGHVS and CDR2 FNYEAQ. CDR3 length: 12 amino acids. V shed 2 bases and J shed 2 bases, with 2 bases lying between them. Here the CDR3 DNA reads TGTGCCAGCAGCTTATTCACAGATACGCAGTATTTT. Its translation is CASSLFTDTQYF.

The chain's CDR3 is CASSQEDGWDRGPYGEQFF. The CDR3 nucleotides are TGCGCCAGCAGCCAAGAAGACGGGTGGGACAGGGGGCCCTACGGCGAGCAGTTCTTC. V gene TRBV4-3 combines with J gene TRBJ2-1; 12 bases are shared with TRBD1. V lost 0 bases, J lost 10 bases, and 16 bases stayed unmatched. CDR3 size: 19 residues. The germline V gene encodes CDR1 LGHNA and CDR2 YSLEER.

J is TRBJ1-3 and V is TRBV28; possibly TRBD1 for D (5 bases). Per germline, CDR1 MDHEN and CDR2 SYDVKM. The CDR3 spans 13 residues. V was pared by 7 bases and J by 7 bases, with 14 bases between. The CDR3 protein is CASTPLGRNTIYF. The CDR3 coding sequence is TGTGCCAGCACCCCCTTGGGGCGGAACACCATATATTTT.

CDR3 protein: CASSLGRGRYNEQFF. The CDR3 DNA is TGTGCCAGCAGCTTAGGCAGGGGGCGGTACAATGAGCAGTTCTTC. The V and J genes are TRBV7-2 and TRBJ2-1; 8 bases agree with TRBD1. The CDR3 contains 15 residues. Germline V lookup: CDR1 SGHTA, CDR2 FQGNSA. Germline trimming cut 1 base from V and 4 bases from J; bases unmatched to any gene: 3.

The chain combines TRBV28 with TRBJ2-5; D not resolved. The J call may not be correct, given that the DNA end is closer to TRBJ2-7. CDR3 length equals 14 residues. Looked up from germline, CDR1 is MDHEN and CDR2 is SYDVKM. CDR3 in amino acids: CASRSSGSSYEQYF. The CDR3, as DNA: TGTGCCAGCAGGTCGAGTGGCAGCTCCTACGAGCAGTACTTC.

The V and J genes are TRBV5-1 and TRBJ2-7, with 8 bases that match TRBD1. The trim removed 4 bases at V and 5 bases at J, leaving 8 bases unmatched. The CDR3 runs to 14 residues. Per germline, CDR1 SGHRS and CDR2 YFSETQ. CDR3 in amino acids: CASSLDRDPDEQYF. Here the CDR3 DNA reads TGCGCCAGCAGCCTGGACAGGGATCCGGACGAGCAGTACTTC.

The V and J genes are TRBV29-1 and TRBJ1-4; D is uncertain. This CDR3 has 13 amino acids. V shed 7 bases and J shed 0 bases, with 9 bases lying between them. The germline gives CDR1 SQVTM, CDR2 ANQGSEA. DNA of the CDR3: TGCAGCGCCCGAGATACAACTAATGAAAAACTGTTTTTT. It translates to CSARDTTNEKLFF.

On this clone itself: An end of the junction does not agree with germline; a read error may underlie this. The chain is built from TRBV5-4 and TRBJ2-7; the match to TRBD2 covers 8 bases. Germline CDR1 and CDR2: SGHNT and YYREEE (reference sequence). The CDR3 has 14 amino acids. The CDR3 DNA sequence: TGTGCCAGCAGCTCGGGACTAGGTAACTACGAGCAGTGCTTC. Translating gives CASSSGLGNYEQCF.

There are many counts of this clone. This sequence joins TRBV27 and TRBJ2-1; no clear D. Germline V gene sequence: CDR1 MNHEY, CDR2 SMNVEV (reference sequence). CDR3 length: 12 amino acids. The V and J ends lost 6 bases and 8 bases respectively, with 11 bases between them. CDR3 sequence reads: CASRRYEDEQFF. CDR3 in DNA: TGTGCCAGCAGAAGGTACGAGGATGAGCAGTTCTTC.

This clone was recorded once. The J gene is TRBJ1-1, the V gene TRBV6-1; D is undetermined. Trimming pared 3 bases from V and 11 bases from J, leaving 16 bases between. The CDR3 spans 13 residues. In germline, CDR1 is MNHNS, CDR2 SASEGT. The CDR3 loop is CASSDPNGGLAFF. For the CDR3, the DNA is TGTGCCAGCAGTGACCCGAACGGAGGGCTCGCTTTCTTT.

The genes are TRBV2 and TRBJ1-4; D is perhaps TRBD1 (5 bases). Trimming pared 5 bases from V and 6 bases from J, leaving 13 bases between. From germline, CDR1 is SNHLY and CDR2 FYNNEI. There are 14 residues in the CDR3. CDR3 DNA: TGTGCCAGCAGTCTCCGGGGGATAGATGAAAAACTGTTTTTT. Its translation: CASSLRGIDEKLFF.

Remarks on this clone: Other DNA sequences in the same sample also yield this CDR3. The rearrangement uses TRBV15 and TRBJ1-3; D is perhaps TRBD1 (6 bases). The CDR3 runs to 16 residues. V was shortened by 0 bases and J by 0 bases, with 9 bases between the two germline ends. In germline, CDR1 is LNHNV, CDR2 YYDKDF (reference sequence). The CDR3, as DNA: TGTGCCACCAGCAGAGATAGGGGGAGCTCTGGAAACACCATATATTTT. Amino acids: CATSRDRGSSGNTIYF.

This sequence joins TRBV5-8 and TRBJ2-4, with D uncertain. The V gene's germline CDR1 is SGHTS and CDR2 YDEGEE. This CDR3 contains 15 residues. The V end lost 0 bases, the J end lost 5 bases, and 12 bases lay between the germline ends. The CDR3 coding sequence is TGTGCCAGCAGCTTGGAGGGATCCTCCGAAAACATTCAGTACTTC. It codes for CASSLEGSSENIQYF.

The chain couples TRBV5-1 to TRBJ2-1; 11 nucleotides match TRBD2. Germline V lookup: CDR1 SGHRS, CDR2 YFSETQ. J gave up 2 bases and V 0 bases, and 1 base lay outside the gene matches. The CDR3 loop spans 16 amino acids. In nucleotides, the CDR3 is TGCGCCAGCAGCTTGGAACTAGCGGGGGCCTACAATGAGCAGTTCTTC. It is translated as CASSLELAGAYNEQFF.

The chain combines TRBV7-2 with TRBJ2-7; weak D call: TRBD1 (6 bases). Germline V gives CDR1 SGHTA, CDR2 FQGNSA. There are 15 residues in the CDR3. V lost 7 bases to trimming and J lost 7 bases, with 23 bases between them. CDR3 sequence reads: CASIPQGTLRGEQYF. The CDR3 nucleotides are TGTGCCAGCATCCCACAGGGTACCCTAAGAGGGGAGCAGTACTTC.

Here the CDR3 DNA reads TGTGCCAGCTCACCAGGAGGGGGCCCCTACGAGCAGTACTTC. Translating it yields CASSPGGGPYEQYF. The chain links TRBV18 to TRBJ2-7; a possible D gene is TRBD1 (7 bases). Germline V gene data show CDR1 as KGHSH and CDR2 as LQKENI. V lost 2 bases and J lost 2, with 10 bases in between. The CDR3 sequence is 14 residues long.

The chain recombines TRBV2 with TRBJ2-1; 8 bases agree with TRBD1. Germline V gene sequence: CDR1 SNHLY, CDR2 FYNNEI. V was clipped by 6 bases and J by 7 bases; unmatched bases: 8. The CDR3 length is 14 residues. The CDR3 spells CASRAPTGVNEQFF. DNA of the CDR3: TGTGCCAGCAGAGCTCCGACAGGGGTGAATGAGCAGTTCTTC.

The chain employs TRBV4-1 and TRBJ1-1; possibly TRBD1 for D (6 bases). The length of the CDR3 is 14 residues. V lost 1 base to trimming and J lost 0 bases, with 6 bases between them. In germline, CDR1 is MGHRA, CDR2 YSYEKL. In DNA, the CDR3 is TGCGCCAGCAGCCAAGCAGGGGTGAACACTGAAGCTTTCTTT. This codes for CASSQAGVNTEAFF.

This clone was seen just once. The chain couples TRBV5-1 to TRBJ2-7; a possible D gene is TRBD2 (5 bases). Germline V gives CDR1 SGHRS, CDR2 YFSETQ. This CDR3 is 15 amino acids long. Trimming removed 4 bases at V and 0 bases at J, with 14 bases between. This chain's CDR3 is CASSLSSGSSYEQYF. The CDR3 region has the DNA TGCGCCAGCAGCCTTTCATCGGGAAGCTCCTACGAGCAGTACTTC.

A remark on this clone: Different DNA sequences within this sample yield the same CDR3. This chain joins TRBV20-1 and TRBJ2-7; D is ambiguous. The length of the CDR3 is 11 residues. The V gene lost 0 bases and the J gene lost 4 bases, with 4 bases spanning the gap. The V gene's germline CDR1 is DFQATT and CDR2 SNEGSKA (reference sequence). DNA of the CDR3: TGCAGTGCTAGAGATAGTTACGAGCAGTACTTC. It is translated as CSARDSYEQYF.

This chain uses TRBV11-2 with TRBJ1-2; 7 nucleotides match TRBD1. This CDR3 spans 13 amino acids. Trimming took 4 bases from V and 2 from J; bases not matched to a gene: 1. The germline V gene encodes CDR1 SGHAT and CDR2 FQNNGV. The CDR3 is CASSSGQNYGYTF. DNA for the CDR3: TGTGCCAGCAGCTCGGGACAGAACTATGGCTACACCTTC.

The chain joins TRBV9 to TRBJ1-2, with 11 bases that match TRBD1. Trimming removed 7 bases from V and 7 bases from J; junction bases left unmatched: 9. Germline CDR1 is SGDLS and CDR2 is YYNGEE. CDR3 length: 14 residues. CDR3 residues: CASARDRGTSGYTF. CDR3 nucleotide sequence: TGTGCCAGCGCGCGGGACAGGGGGACCTCTGGCTACACCTTC.